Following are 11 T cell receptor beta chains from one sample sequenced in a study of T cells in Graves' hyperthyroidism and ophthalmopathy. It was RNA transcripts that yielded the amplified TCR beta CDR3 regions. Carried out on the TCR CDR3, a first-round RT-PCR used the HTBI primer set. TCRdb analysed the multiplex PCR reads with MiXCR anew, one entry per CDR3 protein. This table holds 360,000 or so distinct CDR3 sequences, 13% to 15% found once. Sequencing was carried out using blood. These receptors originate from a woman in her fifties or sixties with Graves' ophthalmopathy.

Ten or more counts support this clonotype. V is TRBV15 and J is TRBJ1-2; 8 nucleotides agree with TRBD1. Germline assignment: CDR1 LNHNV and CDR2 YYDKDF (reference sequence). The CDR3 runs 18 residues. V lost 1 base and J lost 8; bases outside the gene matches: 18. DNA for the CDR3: TGTGCCACCAGCAGAGGCCGGACCCCGACAGGGGAGGTTTACGGCTACACCTTC. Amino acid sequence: CATSRGRTPTGEVYGYTF.

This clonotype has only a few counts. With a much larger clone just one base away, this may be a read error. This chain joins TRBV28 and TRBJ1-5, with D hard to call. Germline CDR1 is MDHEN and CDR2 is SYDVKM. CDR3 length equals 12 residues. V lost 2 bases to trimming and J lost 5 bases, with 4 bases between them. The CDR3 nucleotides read TGTGCCAGCAGTTTACCCGATCAGCCCCAGCATTTT. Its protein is CASSLPDQPQHF.

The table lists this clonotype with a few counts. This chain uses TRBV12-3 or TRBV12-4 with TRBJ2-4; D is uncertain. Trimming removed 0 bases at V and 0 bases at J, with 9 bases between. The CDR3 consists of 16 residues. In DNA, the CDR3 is TGTGCCAGCAGTTTAGCCCTCATAGCAGCCAAAAACATTCAGTACTTC. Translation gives CASSLALIAAKNIQYF.

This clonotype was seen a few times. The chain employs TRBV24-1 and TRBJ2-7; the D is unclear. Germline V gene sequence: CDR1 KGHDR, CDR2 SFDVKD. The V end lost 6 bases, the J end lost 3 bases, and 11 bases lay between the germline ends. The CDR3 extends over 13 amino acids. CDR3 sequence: CATSTPGSYEQYF. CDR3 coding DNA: TGTGCCACCAGTACCCCGGGTAGCTACGAGCAGTACTTC.

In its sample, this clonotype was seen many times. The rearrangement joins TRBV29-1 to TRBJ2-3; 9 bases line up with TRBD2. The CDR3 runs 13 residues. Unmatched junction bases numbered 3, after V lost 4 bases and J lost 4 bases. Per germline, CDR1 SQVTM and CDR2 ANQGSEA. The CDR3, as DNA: TGCAGCGTTGCGGCGGGAGGGGCAGATACGCAGTATTTT. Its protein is CSVAAGGADTQYF.

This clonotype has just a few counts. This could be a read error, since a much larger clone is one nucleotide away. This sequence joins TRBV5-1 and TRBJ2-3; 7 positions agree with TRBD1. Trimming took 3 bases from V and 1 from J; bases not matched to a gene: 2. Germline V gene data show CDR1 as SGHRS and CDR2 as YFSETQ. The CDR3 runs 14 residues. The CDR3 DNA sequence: TGCGCCAGCAGCTACGGACAGGGCACAGATACGCAGTATTTT. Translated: CASSYGQGTDTQYF.

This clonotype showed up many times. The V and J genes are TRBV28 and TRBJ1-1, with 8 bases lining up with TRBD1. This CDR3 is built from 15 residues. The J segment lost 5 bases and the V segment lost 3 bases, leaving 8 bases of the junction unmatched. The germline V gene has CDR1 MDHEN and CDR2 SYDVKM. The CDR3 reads CASSFSGGETTEAFF. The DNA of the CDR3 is TGTGCCAGCAGTTTTTCAGGGGGCGAAACTACTGAAGCTTTCTTT.

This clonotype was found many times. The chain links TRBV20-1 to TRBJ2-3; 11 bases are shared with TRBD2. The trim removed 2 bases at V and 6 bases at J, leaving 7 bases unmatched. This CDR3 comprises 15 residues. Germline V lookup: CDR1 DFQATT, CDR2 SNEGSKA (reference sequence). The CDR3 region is CSARLRLAGRDTQYF. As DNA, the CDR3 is TGCAGTGCTAGACTTCGACTAGCGGGAAGGGATACGCAGTATTTT.

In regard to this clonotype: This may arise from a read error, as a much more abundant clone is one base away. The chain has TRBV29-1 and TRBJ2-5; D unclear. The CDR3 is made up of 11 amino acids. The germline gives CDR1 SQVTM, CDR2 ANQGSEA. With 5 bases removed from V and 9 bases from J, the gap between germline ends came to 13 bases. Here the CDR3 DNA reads TGCAGCGTTCGGGTCGACGAGGCCCAGTACTTC. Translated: CSVRVDEAQYF.

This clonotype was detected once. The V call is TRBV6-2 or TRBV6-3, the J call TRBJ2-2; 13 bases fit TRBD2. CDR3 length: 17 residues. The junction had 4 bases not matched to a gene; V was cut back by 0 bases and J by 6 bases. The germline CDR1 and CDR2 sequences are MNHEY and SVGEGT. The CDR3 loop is CASSYSGLAGVAGELFF. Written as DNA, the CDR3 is TGTGCCAGCAGTTACTCCGGACTAGCGGGAGTTGCCGGGGAGCTGTTTTTT.

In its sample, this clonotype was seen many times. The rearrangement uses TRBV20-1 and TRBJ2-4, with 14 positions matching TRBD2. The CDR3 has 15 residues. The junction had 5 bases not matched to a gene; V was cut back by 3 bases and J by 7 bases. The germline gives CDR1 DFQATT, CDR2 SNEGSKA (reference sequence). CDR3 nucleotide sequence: TGCAGTGCTAGGACTAGCGGGAGGGGGTGGAACATTCAGTACTTC. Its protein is CSARTSGRGWNIQYF.